What follows are 15 T cell receptor beta chains derived from one specimen sequenced in a study of lymphopenia after photon versus proton radiotherapy. Clones were sequenced by immunoSEQ multiplex PCR, and TCRdb holds only the in-frame ones, with some missing. The data contain 150,000 to 200,000 clones, 70% to 90% of them seen just once; the ten biggest clones take up approximately 4.6%. Sequenced here: peripheral blood, sampled from a patient treated with photon-based radiotherapy. These receptors all stem from a middle-aged man with gastric cancer.

This rearrangement joins TRBV6-4 to TRBJ1-2; the D gene is possibly TRBD1 (6 bases). The CDR3 has 13 residues. Looked up from germline, CDR1 is MRHNA and CDR2 is SNTAGT. The V gene lost 2 bases and the J gene lost 4 bases, with 8 bases spanning the gap. The CDR3 coding sequence is TGTGCCAGCAGTGACCCGGGGGCCTATGGCTACACCTTC. Residues: CASSDPGAYGYTF.

In this sample, this clone turned up a few times. The V and J genes are TRBV6-1 and TRBJ1-2; a possible D gene is TRBD1 (5 bases). V was shortened by 3 bases and J by 5 bases, with 10 bases between the two germline ends. The CDR3 sequence is 13 residues long. CDR1 MNHNS and CDR2 SASEGT come from the germline V gene. CDR3: CASSETAGYGYTF. CDR3 sequence (DNA): TGTGCCAGCAGTGAGACAGCGGGTTATGGCTACACCTTC.

The CDR3 region is CASSYGGGRNEKLFF. DNA of the CDR3: TGTGCCAGCAGTTACGGGGGGGGGAGGAATGAAAAACTGTTTTTT. The rearrangement links TRBV6-5 to TRBJ1-4; possible D gene TRBD1, 5 bases. The CDR3 is 15 amino acids. The V end was cut by 2 bases, the J end by 5 bases, with 12 bases between. Per germline, CDR1 MNHEY and CDR2 SVGAGI.

The chain employs TRBV7-9 and TRBJ2-3; D possibly matches TRBD1 or TRBD2 (5 bases each). The CDR3 contains 16 residues. V was clipped by 4 bases and J by 0 bases, with 14 bases between them. The germline CDR1 and CDR2 sequences are SEHNR and FQNEAQ (reference sequence). DNA of the CDR3: TGTGCCAGCAGCTCCACCGGGACGGGGAGCACAGATACGCAGTATTTT. Its translation: CASSSTGTGSTDTQYF. Full variable domain (rest looked up from reference TRBV7-9 and TRBJ2-3): DTGVSQNPRHKITKRGQNVTFRCDPISEHNRLYWYRQTLGQGPEFLTYFQNEAQLEKSRLLSDRFSAERPKGSFSTLEIQRTEQGDSAMYLCASSSTGTGSTDTQYFGPGTRLTVL.

The rearrangement uses TRBV30 and TRBJ1-1; TRBD1 is a possible D gene (6 bases). The CDR3 is 13 amino acids. CDR1 and CDR2 from the germline V gene are GTSNPN and SVGIG (reference sequence). V was cut by 3 bases and J by 6 bases, with 14 bases left in between. CDR3 in DNA: TGTGCCTGGAGGGCGGGTAGGGGGTCTGAAGCTTTCTTT. It specifies CAWRAGRGSEAFF.

The chain links TRBV28 to TRBJ2-1; 13 bases align to TRBD2. This CDR3 comprises 14 residues. J lost 6 bases, V lost 9 bases, and 5 bases had no gene match. Per germline, CDR1 MDHEN and CDR2 SYDVKM. In nucleotides, the CDR3 is TGTGCCAGTATCGGGACTAGCGGGATCAATGAGCAGTTCTTC. Translated, it gives CASIGTSGINEQFF.

The chain uses TRBV5-4 and TRBJ2-2; D possibly corresponds to TRBD1 (6 bases). Trimming left V 2 bases short and J 5 bases short, with 13 bases between. CDR1 SGHNT and CDR2 YYREEE come from the germline V gene (reference sequence). This CDR3 is built from 15 residues. The DNA of the CDR3 is TGTGCCAGCAGCTTAGCAGGGGCAGGAACCGGGGAGCTGTTTTTT. Translating gives CASSLAGAGTGELFF.

This clone was seen more than once but under ten times. The rearrangement joins TRBV7-9 to TRBJ2-3; D call uncertain. The CDR3 sequence is 15 residues long. The V and J ends lost 5 bases and 4 bases respectively, with 16 bases between them. Germline CDR1 is SEHNR and CDR2 is FQNEAQ (reference sequence). The CDR3 DNA is TGTGCCAGCAGCCCGAAACGCAGGCTCGCAGATACGCAGTATTTT. It yields the protein CASSPKRRLADTQYF.

This clone appeared once. Different DNA sequences within this sample yield the same CDR3. The chain combines TRBV5-1 with TRBJ1-5, with D unresolved. V lost 0 bases and J lost 1, with 2 bases in between. CDR1 is SGHRS and CDR2 is YFSETQ in the germline V gene. The CDR3 is made up of 13 amino acids. The CDR3 protein is CASSLGSNQPQHF. CDR3 in DNA: TGCGCCAGCAGCTTGGGCAGCAATCAGCCCCAGCATTTT.

This chain links TRBV19 with TRBJ2-1; perhaps TRBD1 as D (5 bases). The CDR3 contains 14 residues. V gave up 3 bases and J gave up 10 bases, with 16 bases separating them. CDR1 LNHDA and CDR2 SQIVND come from the germline V gene (reference sequence). CDR3 amino acids: CASSIGAGLGEQFF. CDR3 nucleotides: TGTGCCAGTAGTATTGGGGCAGGGCTAGGGGAGCAGTTCTTC.

The chain joins TRBV19 to TRBJ1-2, with D perhaps matching TRBD1 (6 bases). The germline V gene encodes CDR1 LNHDA and CDR2 SQIVND (reference sequence). The CDR3 has 13 residues. Between the trimmed V and J ends, which lost 3 bases and 8 bases, there was a span of 13 bases. CDR3 in amino acids: CASSIRDIGGYTF. The CDR3 DNA follows: TGTGCCAGTAGTATCCGGGACATAGGCGGCTACACCTTC.

This clone was picked up one time. The chain has TRBV14 and TRBJ2-3; D gene unclear. The germline gives CDR1 SGHDN, CDR2 FVKESK. The CDR3 length is 15 residues. V lost 2 bases and J 4 bases, leaving 13 bases between the germline ends. The chain's CDR3 is CASSQIYARADTQYF. Here the CDR3 DNA reads TGTGCCAGCAGCCAAATTTACGCTAGAGCAGATACGCAGTATTTT.

This clone was seen once. This sequence joins TRBV9 and TRBJ1-5; unclear D gene. CDR3 length equals 14 residues. Trimming removed 4 bases from V and 3 bases from J, with 11 bases in between. CDR1 is SGDLS and CDR2 is YYNGEE in the germline V gene. CDR3 region: CASSPALDNQPQHF. CDR3 bases: TGTGCCAGCAGCCCGGCCCTGGACAATCAGCCCCAGCATTTT.

V gene TRBV7-2 combines with J gene TRBJ2-7, with D hard to call. Trimming pared 2 bases from V and 3 bases from J, leaving 5 bases between. The CDR3 length is 12 residues. CDR1 and CDR2 (germline): SGHTA, FQGNSA. DNA for the CDR3: TGTGCCAGCAGCTTATTCGGCTACGAGCAGTACTTC. Encoded protein: CASSLFGYEQYF.

A single count supports this clone. V is TRBV6-1 and J is TRBJ2-7; 9 bases align to TRBD1. The CDR3 runs to 15 residues. J lost 3 bases, V lost 6 bases, and 9 bases had no gene match. In germline, CDR1 is MNHNS, CDR2 SASEGT. Here the CDR3 reads CASSGPGTGIYEQYF. In DNA form, the CDR3 reads TGTGCCAGCAGCGGCCCCGGGACAGGGATCTACGAGCAGTACTTC.